The source of this TCR beta chain is a study of response to subunit inactivated influenza vaccine. Germline CDR1 and CDR2: SGHAT and FQNNGV. The CDR3 is 13 residues long. Trimming cost V 5 bases and J 10 bases, with 16 bases left between them. A few counts support this clonotype. Each CDR3 protein is one row after TCRdb ran MiXCR on the RT-PCR reads. The sample consists of over 400,000 distinct CDR3 sequences, roughly 13% of them appearing once. J is TRBJ2-3 and V is TRBV11-2; D is unresolved. The TCR was taken from a man in his fifties or sixties who received an inactivated influenza vaccine. Material: PBMCs from blood, obtained roughly 46 days after vaccination. The CDR3 DNA is TGTGCCAGCAGCCCATCTGGTTTCCCCCCGCAGTATTTT. Its protein product is CASSPSGFPPQYF.